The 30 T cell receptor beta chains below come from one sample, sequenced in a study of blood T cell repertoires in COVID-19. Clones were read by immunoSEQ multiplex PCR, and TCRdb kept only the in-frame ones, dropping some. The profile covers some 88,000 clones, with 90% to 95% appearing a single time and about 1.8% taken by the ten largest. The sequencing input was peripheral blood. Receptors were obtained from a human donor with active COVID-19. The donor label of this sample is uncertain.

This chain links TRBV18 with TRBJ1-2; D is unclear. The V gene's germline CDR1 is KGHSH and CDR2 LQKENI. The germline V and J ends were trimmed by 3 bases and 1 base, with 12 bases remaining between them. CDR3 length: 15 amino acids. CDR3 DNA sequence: TGTGCCAGCTCACCTATTACAGAAGTTAACTATGGCTACACCTTC. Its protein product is CASSPITEVNYGYTF.

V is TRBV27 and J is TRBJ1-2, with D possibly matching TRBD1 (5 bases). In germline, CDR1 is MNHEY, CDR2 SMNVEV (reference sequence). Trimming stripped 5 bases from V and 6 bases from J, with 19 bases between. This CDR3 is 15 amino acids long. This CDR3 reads CASSPRRDALNGYTF. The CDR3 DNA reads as TGTGCCAGCAGTCCTAGGCGGGACGCCTTGAATGGCTACACCTTC.

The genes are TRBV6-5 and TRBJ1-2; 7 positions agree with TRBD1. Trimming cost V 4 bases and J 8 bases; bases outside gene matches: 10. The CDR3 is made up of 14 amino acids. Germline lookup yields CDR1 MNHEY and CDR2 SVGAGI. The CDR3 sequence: CASSLITGVGGYTF. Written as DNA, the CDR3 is TGTGCCAGCAGTTTGATAACAGGGGTAGGGGGCTACACCTTC.

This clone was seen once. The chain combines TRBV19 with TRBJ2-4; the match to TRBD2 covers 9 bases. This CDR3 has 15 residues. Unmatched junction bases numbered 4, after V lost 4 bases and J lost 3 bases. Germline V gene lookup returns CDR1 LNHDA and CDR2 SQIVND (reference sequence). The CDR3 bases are TGTGCCAGTAGTAGTCCGCGGGGGGGCAAAAACATTCAGTACTTC. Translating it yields CASSSPRGGKNIQYF.

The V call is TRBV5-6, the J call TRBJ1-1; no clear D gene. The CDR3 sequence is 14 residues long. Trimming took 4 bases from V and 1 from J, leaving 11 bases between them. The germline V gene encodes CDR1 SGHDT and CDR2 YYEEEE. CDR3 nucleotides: TGTGCCAGCAGCGCCGCGGGGAGGAACACTGAAGCTTTCTTT. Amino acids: CASSAAGRNTEAFF.

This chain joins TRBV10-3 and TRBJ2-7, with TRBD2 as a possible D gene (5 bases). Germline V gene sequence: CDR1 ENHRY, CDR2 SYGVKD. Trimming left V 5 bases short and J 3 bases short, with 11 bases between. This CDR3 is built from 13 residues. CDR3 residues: CAISIIAYYEQYF. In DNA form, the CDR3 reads TGTGCCATCAGTATCATAGCGTACTACGAGCAGTACTTC.

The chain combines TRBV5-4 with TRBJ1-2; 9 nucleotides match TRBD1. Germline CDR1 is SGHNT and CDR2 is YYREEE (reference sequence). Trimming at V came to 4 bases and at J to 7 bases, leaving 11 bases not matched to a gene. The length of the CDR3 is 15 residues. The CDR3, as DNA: TGTGCCAGCAGCCTTGGTAGAGACAGGGGGGCTGGCTACACCTTC. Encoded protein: CASSLGRDRGAGYTF.

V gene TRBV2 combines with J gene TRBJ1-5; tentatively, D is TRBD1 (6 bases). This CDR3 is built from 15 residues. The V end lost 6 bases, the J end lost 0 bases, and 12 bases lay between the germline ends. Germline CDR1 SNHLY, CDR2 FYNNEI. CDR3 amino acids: CASRSGTNSNQPQHF. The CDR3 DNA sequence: TGTGCCAGCAGATCCGGGACAAATAGCAATCAGCCCCAGCATTTT.

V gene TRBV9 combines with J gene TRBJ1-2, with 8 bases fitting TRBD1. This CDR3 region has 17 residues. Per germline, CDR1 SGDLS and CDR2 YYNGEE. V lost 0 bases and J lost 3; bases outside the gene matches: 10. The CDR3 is CASSVASQGASDYGYTF. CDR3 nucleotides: TGTGCCAGCAGCGTAGCCTCTCAGGGGGCTTCTGACTATGGCTACACCTTC.

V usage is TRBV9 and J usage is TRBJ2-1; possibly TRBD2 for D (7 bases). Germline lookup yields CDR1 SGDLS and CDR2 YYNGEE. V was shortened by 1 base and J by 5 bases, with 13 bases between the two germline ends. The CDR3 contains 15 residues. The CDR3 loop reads CASSVPPGGNNEQFF. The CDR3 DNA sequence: TGTGCCAGCAGCGTACCCCCGGGGGGCAACAATGAGCAGTTCTTC.

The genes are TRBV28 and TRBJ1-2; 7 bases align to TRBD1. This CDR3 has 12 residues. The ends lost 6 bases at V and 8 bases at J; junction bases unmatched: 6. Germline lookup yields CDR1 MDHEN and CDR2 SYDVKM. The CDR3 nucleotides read TGTGCCAGCAGGGCAGGGGGGATCGGCTACACCTTC. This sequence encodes CASRAGGIGYTF.

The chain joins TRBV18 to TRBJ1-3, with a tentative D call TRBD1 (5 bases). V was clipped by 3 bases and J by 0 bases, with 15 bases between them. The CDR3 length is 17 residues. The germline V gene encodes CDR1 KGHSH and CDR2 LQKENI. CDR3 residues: CASSPLAGPSSGNTIYF. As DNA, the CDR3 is TGTGCCAGCTCACCTTTAGCGGGACCAAGCTCTGGAAACACCATATATTTT.

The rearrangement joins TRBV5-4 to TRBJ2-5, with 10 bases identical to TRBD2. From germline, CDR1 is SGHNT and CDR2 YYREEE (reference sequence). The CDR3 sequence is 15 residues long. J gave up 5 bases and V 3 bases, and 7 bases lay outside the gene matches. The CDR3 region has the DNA TGTGCCAGCAGCTGGTTAGCGGGGGGAGGTGAGACCCAGTACTTC. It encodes CASSWLAGGGETQYF.

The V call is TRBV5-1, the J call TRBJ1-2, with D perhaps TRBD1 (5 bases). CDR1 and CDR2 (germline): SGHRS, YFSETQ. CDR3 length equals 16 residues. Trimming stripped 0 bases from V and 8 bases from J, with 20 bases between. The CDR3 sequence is CASSLGVDSRPYGYTF. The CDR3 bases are TGCGCCAGCAGCTTGGGGGTCGACAGTCGGCCCTACGGCTACACCTTC. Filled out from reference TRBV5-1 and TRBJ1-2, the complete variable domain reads KAGVTQTPRYLIKTRGQQVTLSCSPISGHRSVSWYQQTPGQGLQFLFEYFSETQRNKGNFPGRFSGRQFSNSRSEMNVSTLELGDSALYLCASSLGVDSRPYGYTFGSGTRLTVV.

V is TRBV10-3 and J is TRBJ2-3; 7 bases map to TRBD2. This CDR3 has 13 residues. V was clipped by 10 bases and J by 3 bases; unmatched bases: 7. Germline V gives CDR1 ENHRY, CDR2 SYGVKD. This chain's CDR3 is CATSGEQTDTQYF. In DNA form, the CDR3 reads TGTGCCACGAGCGGGGAACAGACAGATACGCAGTATTTT.

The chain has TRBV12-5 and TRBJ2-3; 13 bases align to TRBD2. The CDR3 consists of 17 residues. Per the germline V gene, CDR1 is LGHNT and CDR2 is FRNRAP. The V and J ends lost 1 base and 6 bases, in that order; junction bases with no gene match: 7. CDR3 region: CASGLGLAGGPADTQYF. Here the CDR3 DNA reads TGTGCTAGTGGTTTGGGACTAGCGGGGGGCCCCGCCGATACGCAGTATTTT.

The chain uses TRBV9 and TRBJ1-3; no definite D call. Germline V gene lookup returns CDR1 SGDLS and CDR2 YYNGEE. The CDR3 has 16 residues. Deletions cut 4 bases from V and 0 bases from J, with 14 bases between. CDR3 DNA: TGTGCCAGCAGCCCTGGGCCCCAAAGCTCTGGAAACACCATATATTTT. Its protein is CASSPGPQSSGNTIYF. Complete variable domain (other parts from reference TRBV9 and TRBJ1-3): DSGVTQTPKHLITATGQRVTLRCSPRSGDLSVYWYQQSLDQGLQFLIQYYNGEERAKGNILERFSAQQFPDLHSELNLSSLELGDSALYFCASSPGPQSSGNTIYFGEGSWLTVV.

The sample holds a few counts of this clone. The CDR3 region has the DNA TGCGCCAGCAGCTCCCTTTCGGGAACGGCATCTGTCAACGAGCAGTACTTC. Its translation is CASSSLSGTASVNEQYF. This chain links TRBV5-1 with TRBJ2-7; D is possibly TRBD2 (5 bases). V lost 3 bases and J lost 5, with 24 bases in between. The length of the CDR3 is 17 residues. The germline V gene encodes CDR1 SGHRS and CDR2 YFSETQ.

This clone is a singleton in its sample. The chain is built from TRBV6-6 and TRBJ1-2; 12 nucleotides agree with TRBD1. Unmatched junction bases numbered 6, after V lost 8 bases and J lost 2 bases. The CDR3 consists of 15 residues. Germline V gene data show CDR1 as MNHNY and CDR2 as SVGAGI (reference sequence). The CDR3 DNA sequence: TGTGCCAGCCGGGACAGGGGGCTTGAAAACTATGGCTACACCTTC. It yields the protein CASRDRGLENYGYTF.

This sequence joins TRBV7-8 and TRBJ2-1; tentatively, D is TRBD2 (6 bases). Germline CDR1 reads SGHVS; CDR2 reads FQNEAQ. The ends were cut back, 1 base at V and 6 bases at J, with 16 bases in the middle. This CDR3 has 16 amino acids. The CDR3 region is CASSLVEGEVGNEQFF. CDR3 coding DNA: TGTGCCAGCAGCTTAGTCGAAGGGGAGGTGGGCAATGAGCAGTTCTTC.

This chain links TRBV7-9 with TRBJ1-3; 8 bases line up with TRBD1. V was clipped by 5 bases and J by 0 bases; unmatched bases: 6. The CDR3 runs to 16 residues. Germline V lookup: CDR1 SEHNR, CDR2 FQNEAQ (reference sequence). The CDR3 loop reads CASSPRTGGSGNTIYF. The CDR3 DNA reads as TGTGCCAGCAGCCCGCGAACAGGGGGCTCTGGAAACACCATATATTTT.

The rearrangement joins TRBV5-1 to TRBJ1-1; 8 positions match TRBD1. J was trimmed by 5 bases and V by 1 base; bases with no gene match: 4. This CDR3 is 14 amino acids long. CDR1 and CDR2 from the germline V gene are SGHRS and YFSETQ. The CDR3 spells CASSLTGGSTEAFF. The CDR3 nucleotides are TGCGCCAGCAGCTTGACAGGGGGTTCTACTGAAGCTTTCTTT.

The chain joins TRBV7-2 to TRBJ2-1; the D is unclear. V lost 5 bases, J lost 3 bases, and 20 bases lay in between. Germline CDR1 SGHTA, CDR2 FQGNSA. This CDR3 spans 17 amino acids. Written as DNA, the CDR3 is TGTGCCAGCAGCCTAGATTCCCGCTCACTAATCTACAATGAGCAGTTCTTC. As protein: CASSLDSRSLIYNEQFF. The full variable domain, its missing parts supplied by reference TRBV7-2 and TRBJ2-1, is GAGVSQSPSNKVTEKGKDVELRCDPISGHTALYWYRQSLGQGLEFLIYFQGNSAPDKSGLPSDRFSAERTGGSVSTLTIQRTQQEDSAVYLCASSLDSRSLIYNEQFFGPGTRLTVL.

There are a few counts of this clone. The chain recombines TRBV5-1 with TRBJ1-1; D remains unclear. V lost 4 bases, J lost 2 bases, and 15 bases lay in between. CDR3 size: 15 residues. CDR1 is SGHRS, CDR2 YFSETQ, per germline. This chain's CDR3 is CASSPEGSTNTEAFF. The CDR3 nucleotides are TGCGCCAGCAGCCCCGAGGGCTCGACCAACACTGAAGCTTTCTTT.

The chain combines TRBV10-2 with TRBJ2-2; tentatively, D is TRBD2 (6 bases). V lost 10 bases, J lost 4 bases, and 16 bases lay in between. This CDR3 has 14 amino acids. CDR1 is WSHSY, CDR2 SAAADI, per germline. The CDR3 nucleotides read TGCGCCACCACCCCGGGGGTCGTCACCGGGGAGCTGTTTTTT. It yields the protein CATTPGVVTGELFF.

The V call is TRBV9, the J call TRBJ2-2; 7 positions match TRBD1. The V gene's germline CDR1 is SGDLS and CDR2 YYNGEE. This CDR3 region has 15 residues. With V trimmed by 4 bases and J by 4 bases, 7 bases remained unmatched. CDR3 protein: CASSSRQGSTGELFF. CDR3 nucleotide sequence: TGTGCCAGCAGCTCCCGACAGGGAAGCACCGGGGAGCTGTTTTTT.

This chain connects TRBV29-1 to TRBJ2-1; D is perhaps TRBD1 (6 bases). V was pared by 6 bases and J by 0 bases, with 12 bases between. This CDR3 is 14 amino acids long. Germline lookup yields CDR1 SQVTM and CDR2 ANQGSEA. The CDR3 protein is CSVKGGSSYNEQFF. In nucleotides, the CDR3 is TGCAGCGTCAAAGGGGGTAGCTCCTACAATGAGCAGTTCTTC.

CDR3 sequence (DNA): TGTGCCAGCAGTTACTCGGGGGGACTCCAAGAGACCCAGTACTTC. This gives the protein CASSYSGGLQETQYF. This chain uses TRBV6-5 with TRBJ2-5, with a weak D call TRBD2 (6 bases). The CDR3 runs 15 residues. The V gene lost 0 bases and the J gene lost 1 base, with 9 bases spanning the gap. Per the germline V gene, CDR1 is MNHEY and CDR2 is SVGAGI.

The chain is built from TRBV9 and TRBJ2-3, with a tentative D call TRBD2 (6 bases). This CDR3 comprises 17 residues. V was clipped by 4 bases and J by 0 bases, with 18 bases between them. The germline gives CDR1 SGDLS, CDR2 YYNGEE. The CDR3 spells CASSPQVGGFSTDTQYF. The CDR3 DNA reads TGTGCCAGCAGCCCCCAGGTGGGAGGCTTTAGCACAGATACGCAGTATTTT. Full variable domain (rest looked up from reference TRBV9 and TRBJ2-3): DSGVTQTPKHLITATGQRVTLRCSPRSGDLSVYWYQQSLDQGLQFLIQYYNGEERAKGNILERFSAQQFPDLHSELNLSSLELGDSALYFCASSPQVGGFSTDTQYFGPGTRLTVL.

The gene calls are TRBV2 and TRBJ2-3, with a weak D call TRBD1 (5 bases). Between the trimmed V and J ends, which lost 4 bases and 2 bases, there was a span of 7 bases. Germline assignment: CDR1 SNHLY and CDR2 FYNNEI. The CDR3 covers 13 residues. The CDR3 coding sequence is TGTGCCAGCAGTGTGGACAACACAGATACGCAGTATTTT. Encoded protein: CASSVDNTDTQYF.